The sequence of this T cell receptor (beta chain) was determined in a study of T cell changes during pregnancy in multiple sclerosis. Profiling relied on immunoSEQ multiplex PCR, and the TCRdb table lists in-frame clones only, not all of them. The table has some 46,000 clones, 80% to 95% seen once. Sequences were obtained from peripheral blood. This clonotype was sampled from a female donor with multiple sclerosis, enrolled in a pregnancy study.

The CDR3 region is CATREISQGYNEQFF. CDR3 DNA: TGCGCCACCAGGGAGATCTCGCAGGGCTACAATGAGCAGTTCTTC. The V gene is TRBV5-1, the J gene TRBJ2-1; D is perhaps TRBD1 or TRBD2 (5 bases each). The V end lost 9 bases, the J end lost 3 bases, and 19 bases lay between the germline ends. Germline V gives CDR1 SGHRS, CDR2 YFSETQ. CDR3 length: 15 residues.